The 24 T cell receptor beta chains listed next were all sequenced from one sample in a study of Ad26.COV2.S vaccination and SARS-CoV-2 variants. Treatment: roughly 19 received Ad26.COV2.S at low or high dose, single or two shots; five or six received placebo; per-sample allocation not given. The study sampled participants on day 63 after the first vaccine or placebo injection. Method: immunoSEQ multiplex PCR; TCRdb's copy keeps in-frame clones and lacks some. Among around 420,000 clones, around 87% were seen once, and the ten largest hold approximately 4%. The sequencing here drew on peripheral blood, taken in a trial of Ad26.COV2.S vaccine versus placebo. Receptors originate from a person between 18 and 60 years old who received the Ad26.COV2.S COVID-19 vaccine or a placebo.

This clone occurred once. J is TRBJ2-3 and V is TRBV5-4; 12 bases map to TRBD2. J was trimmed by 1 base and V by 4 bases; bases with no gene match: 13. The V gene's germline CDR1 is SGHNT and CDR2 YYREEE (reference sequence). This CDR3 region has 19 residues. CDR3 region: CASSLGRLAGGRGTDTQYF. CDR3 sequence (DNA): TGTGCCAGCAGCCTGGGTCGGCTAGCGGGGGGGCGGGGCACAGATACGCAGTATTTT. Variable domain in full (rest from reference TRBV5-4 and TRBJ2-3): ETGVTQSPTHLIKTRGQQVTLRCSSQSGHNTVSWYQQALGQGPQFIFQYYREEENGRGNFPPRFSGLQFPNYSSELNVNALELDDSALYLCASSLGRLAGGRGTDTQYFGPGTRLTVL.

CDR3 sequence reads: CASSLAGRVLETQYF. CDR3 coding DNA: TGTGCCAGCAGCTTAGCTGGCAGGGTATTGGAGACCCAGTACTTC. The gene calls are TRBV7-9 and TRBJ2-5; TRBD1 is a possible D gene (5 bases). Germline V lookup: CDR1 SEHNR, CDR2 FQNEAQ (reference sequence). Trimming stripped 0 bases from V and 5 bases from J, with 13 bases between. The CDR3 extends over 15 amino acids.

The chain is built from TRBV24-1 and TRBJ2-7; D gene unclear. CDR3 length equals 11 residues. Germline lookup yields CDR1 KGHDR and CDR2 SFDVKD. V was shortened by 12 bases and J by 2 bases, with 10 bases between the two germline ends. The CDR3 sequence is CAPSNPYEQYF. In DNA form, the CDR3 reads TGTGCCCCGAGCAACCCCTACGAGCAGTACTTC.

The DNA for the CDR3 is TGTGCCAGCAGTTTGCCCCTCGGGAGCTCTGGAAACACCATATATTTT. This sequence encodes CASSLPLGSSGNTIYF. The rearrangement links TRBV28 to TRBJ1-3; D ambiguous. Germline V gene data show CDR1 as MDHEN and CDR2 as SYDVKM. This CDR3 is 16 amino acids long. V was pared by 3 bases and J by 0 bases, with 12 bases between.

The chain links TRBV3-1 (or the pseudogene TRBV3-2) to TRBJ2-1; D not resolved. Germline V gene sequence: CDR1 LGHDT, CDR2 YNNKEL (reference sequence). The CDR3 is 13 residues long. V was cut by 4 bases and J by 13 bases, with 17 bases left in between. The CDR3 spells CASSPARRAAQFF. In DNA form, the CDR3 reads TGTGCCAGCAGCCCGGCCCGACGAGCCGCCCAGTTCTTC.

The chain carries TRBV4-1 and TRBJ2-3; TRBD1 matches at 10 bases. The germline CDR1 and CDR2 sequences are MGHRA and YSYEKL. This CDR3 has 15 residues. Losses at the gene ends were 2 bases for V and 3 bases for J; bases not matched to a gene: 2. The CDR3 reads CASSQWTGGTDTQYF. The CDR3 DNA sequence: TGCGCCAGCAGCCAATGGACAGGGGGGACAGATACGCAGTATTTT.

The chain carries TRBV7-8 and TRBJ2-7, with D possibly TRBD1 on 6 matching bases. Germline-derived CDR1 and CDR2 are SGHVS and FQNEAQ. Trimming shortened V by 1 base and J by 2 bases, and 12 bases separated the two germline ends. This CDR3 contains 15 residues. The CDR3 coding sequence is TGTGCCAGCAGCTTAGAAACAGGGACCCCCTACGAGCAGTACTTC. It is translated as CASSLETGTPYEQYF.

The CDR3 sequence: CASRIDSYEQYF. In DNA form, the CDR3 reads TGTGCCAGCAGAATAGACAGCTACGAGCAGTACTTC. The chain is built from TRBV2 and TRBJ2-7; tentative D call: TRBD1 (5 bases). This CDR3 comprises 12 residues. The germline V gene encodes CDR1 SNHLY and CDR2 FYNNEI. V was clipped by 6 bases and J by 3 bases, with 9 bases between them.

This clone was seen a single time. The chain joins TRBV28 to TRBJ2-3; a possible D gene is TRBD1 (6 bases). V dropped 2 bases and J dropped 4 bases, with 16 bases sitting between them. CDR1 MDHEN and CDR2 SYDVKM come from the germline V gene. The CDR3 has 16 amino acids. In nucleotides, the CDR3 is TGTGCCAGCAGTTTAAGGGGGTACGGTGGCCCAGATACGCAGTATTTT. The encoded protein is CASSLRGYGGPDTQYF. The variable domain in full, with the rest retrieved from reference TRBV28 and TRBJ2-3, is DVKVTQSSRYLVKRTGEKVFLECVQDMDHENMFWYRQDPGLGLRLIYFSYDVKMKEKGDIPEGYSVSREKKERFSLILESASTNQTSMYLCASSLRGYGGPDTQYFGPGTRLTVL.

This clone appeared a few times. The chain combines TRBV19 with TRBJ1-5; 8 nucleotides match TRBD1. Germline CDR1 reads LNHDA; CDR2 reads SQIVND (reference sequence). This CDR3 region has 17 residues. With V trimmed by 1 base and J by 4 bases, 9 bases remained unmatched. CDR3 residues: CASSIVATGTGNQPQHF. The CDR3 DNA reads TGTGCCAGTAGTATAGTTGCGACCGGGACAGGAAATCAGCCCCAGCATTTT.

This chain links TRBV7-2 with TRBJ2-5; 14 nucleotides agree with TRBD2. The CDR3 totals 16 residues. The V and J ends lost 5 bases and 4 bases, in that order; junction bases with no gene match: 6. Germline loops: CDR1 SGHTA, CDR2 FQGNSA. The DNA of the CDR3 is TGTGCCAGCAGCCCCAGACTAGCGGGGGGGCCAGAGACCCAGTACTTC. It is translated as CASSPRLAGGPETQYF.

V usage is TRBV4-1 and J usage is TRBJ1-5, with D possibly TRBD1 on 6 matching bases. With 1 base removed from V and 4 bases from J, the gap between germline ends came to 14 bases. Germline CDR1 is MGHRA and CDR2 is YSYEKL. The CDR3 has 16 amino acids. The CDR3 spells CASSQAGGPTNQPQHF. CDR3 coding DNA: TGCGCCAGCAGCCAAGCGGGGGGGCCCACTAATCAGCCCCAGCATTTT.

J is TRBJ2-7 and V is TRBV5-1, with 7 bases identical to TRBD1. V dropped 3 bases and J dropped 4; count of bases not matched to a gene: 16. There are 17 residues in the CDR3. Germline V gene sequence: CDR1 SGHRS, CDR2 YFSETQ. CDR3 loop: CASSSDRVVCLGYEQYF. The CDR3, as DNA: TGCGCCAGCAGCTCCGACAGGGTGGTATGTCTCGGGTACGAGCAGTACTTC.

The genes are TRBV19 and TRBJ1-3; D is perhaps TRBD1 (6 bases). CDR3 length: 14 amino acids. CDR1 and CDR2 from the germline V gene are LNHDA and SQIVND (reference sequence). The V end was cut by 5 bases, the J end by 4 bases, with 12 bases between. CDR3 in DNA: TGTGCCAGTAGTCTCCAGGGGAACGGAAACACCATATATTTT. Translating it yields CASSLQGNGNTIYF.

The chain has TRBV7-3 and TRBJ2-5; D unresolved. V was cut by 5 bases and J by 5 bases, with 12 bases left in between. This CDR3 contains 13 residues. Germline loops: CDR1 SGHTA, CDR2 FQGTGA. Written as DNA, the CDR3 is TGTGCCAGCAGCCGCGGACCGACGGAGACCCAGTACTTC. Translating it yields CASSRGPTETQYF.

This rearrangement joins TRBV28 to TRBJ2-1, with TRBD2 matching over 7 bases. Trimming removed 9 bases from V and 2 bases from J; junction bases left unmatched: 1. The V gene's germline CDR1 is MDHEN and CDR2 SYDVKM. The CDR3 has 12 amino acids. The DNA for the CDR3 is TGTGCCAGTCGGGGGGCCTACAATGAGCAGTTCTTC. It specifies CASRGAYNEQFF. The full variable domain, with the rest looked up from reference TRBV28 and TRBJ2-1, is DVKVTQSSRYLVKRTGEKVFLECVQDMDHENMFWYRQDPGLGLRLIYFSYDVKMKEKGDIPEGYSVSREKKERFSLILESASTNQTSMYLCASRGAYNEQFFGPGTRLTVL.

CDR3 residues: CSVEAHRGTDTQYF. In DNA, the CDR3 is TGCAGCGTTGAAGCGCACAGGGGCACAGATACGCAGTATTTT. V usage is TRBV29-1 and J usage is TRBJ2-3, with D perhaps matching TRBD1 (6 bases). Trimming stripped 1 base from V and 1 base from J, with 9 bases between. CDR3 length: 14 residues. CDR1 SQVTM and CDR2 ANQGSEA come from the germline V gene.

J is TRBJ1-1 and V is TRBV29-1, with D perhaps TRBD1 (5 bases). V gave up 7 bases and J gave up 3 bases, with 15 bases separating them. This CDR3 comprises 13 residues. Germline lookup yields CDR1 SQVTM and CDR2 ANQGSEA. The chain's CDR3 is CSGSQGSDTEAFF. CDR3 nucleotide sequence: TGCAGCGGAAGTCAGGGATCCGACACTGAAGCTTTCTTT.

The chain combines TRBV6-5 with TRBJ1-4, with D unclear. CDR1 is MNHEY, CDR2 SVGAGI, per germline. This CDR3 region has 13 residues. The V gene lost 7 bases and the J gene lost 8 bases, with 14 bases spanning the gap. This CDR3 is CASTERALEKLFF. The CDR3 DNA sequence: TGTGCCAGCACCGAAAGGGCACTAGAAAAACTGTTTTTT.

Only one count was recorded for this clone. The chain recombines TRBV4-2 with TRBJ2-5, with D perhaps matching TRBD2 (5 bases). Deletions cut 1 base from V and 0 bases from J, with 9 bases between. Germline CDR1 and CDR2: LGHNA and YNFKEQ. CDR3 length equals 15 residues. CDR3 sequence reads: CASSQADSDQETQYF. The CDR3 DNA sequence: TGTGCCAGCAGCCAAGCGGATAGCGACCAAGAGACCCAGTACTTC.

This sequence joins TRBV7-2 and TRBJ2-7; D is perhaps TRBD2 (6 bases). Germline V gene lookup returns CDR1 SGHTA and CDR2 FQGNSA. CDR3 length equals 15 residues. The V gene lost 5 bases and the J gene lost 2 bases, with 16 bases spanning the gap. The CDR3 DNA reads TGTGCCAGCAGCGCAAACAGACCGGGGGCCTACGAGCAGTACTTC. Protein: CASSANRPGAYEQYF.

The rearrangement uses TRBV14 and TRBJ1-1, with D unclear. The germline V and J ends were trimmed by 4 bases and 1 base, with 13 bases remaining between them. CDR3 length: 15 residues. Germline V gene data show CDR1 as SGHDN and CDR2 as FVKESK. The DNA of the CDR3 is TGTGCCAGCAGCCCGACTTTCGACGGGAACACTGAAGCTTTCTTT. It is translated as CASSPTFDGNTEAFF.

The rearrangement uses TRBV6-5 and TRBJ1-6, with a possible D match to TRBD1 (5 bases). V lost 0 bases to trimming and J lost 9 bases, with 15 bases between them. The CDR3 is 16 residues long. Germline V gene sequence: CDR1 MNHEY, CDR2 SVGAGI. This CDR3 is CASSYSTRPGASPLHF. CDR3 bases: TGTGCCAGCAGTTACTCGACCAGGCCCGGGGCTTCACCCCTCCACTTT.

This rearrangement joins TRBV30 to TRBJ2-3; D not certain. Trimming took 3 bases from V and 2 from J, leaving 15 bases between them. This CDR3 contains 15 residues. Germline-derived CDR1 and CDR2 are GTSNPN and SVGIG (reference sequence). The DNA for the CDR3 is TGTGCCTGGAGAGGTCCCCCTCGGCCCACAGATACGCAGTATTTT. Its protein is CAWRGPPRPTDTQYF.